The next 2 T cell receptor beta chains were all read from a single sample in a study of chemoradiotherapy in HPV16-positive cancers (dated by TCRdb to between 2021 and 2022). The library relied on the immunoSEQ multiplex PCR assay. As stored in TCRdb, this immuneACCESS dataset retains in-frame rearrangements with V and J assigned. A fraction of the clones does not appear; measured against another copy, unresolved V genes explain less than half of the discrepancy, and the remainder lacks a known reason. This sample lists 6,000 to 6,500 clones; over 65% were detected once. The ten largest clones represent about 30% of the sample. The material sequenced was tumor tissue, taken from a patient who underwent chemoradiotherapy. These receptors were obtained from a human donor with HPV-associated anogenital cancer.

CDR3 residues: CAWAYRFNSPLHF. CDR3 nucleotide sequence: TGTGCCTGGGCCTACAGGTTTAATTCACCCCTCCACTTT. This chain uses TRBV30 with TRBJ1-6; D is possibly TRBD1 (5 bases). V was cut by 5 bases and J by 6 bases, with 11 bases left in between. The CDR3 runs 13 residues. Germline V gene lookup returns CDR1 GTSNPN and CDR2 SVGIG (reference sequence).

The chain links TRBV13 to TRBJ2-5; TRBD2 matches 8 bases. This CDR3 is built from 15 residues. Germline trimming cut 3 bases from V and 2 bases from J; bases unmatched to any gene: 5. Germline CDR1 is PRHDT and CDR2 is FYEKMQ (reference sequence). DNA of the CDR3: TGTGCCAGCAGCTTGGTAGCGGGGACACAAGAGACCCAGTACTTC. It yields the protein CASSLVAGTQETQYF. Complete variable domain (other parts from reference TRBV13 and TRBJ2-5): AAGVIQSPRHLIKEKRETATLKCYPIPRHDTVYWYQQGPGQDPQFLISFYEKMQSDKGSIPDRFSAQQFSDYHSELNMSSLELGDSALYFCASSLVAGTQETQYFGPGTRLLVL.